A selection of T cell receptor beta chains follows, all from one sample in a study of neurological immune-mediated disorders. Via MiXCR, TCRdb re-called the 5' RACE reads, giving one row per CDR3 protein. This table has approximately 20,000 distinct CDR3 sequences, 15% to 20% appearing once. Sequencing was performed on CD8+ T cells from blood. These receptors were taken from a woman aged 18 to 35 with multiple sclerosis. Each CDR3 is given with its conserved first and last residue. The D gene is left open where the match is weak. Size tells how often a clone was seen (once, few, many) or the class of an expanded clone, and some rows leave it out.

cdr3_aa,cdr3_nt,clone_size,v_call,j_call,d_call
CASSPDRGEKLFF,TGTGCTAGCAGCCCCGACAGGGGTGAAAAACTGTTTTTT,many,TRBV7-7,TRBJ1-4,TRBD1
CASSRQGRSYEQYF,TGTGCCAGCAGCCGCCAAGGGCGCAGCTACGAGCAGTACTTC,many,TRBV7-9,TRBJ2-7,-
CASSVAAQLNEKLFF,TGTGCCAGCAGCGTAGCGGCTCAGCTTAATGAAAAACTGTTTTTT,many,TRBV9,TRBJ1-4,-
CASRSLAGAQNEQFF,TGTGCCAGCAGATCCCTAGCGGGAGCTCAAAATGAGCAGTTCTTC,many,TRBV12-3/TRBV12-4,TRBJ2-1,TRBD2
CASSLQGSSYEQYF,TGCGCCAGCAGCTTACAGGGTAGCTCCTACGAGCAGTACTTC,-,TRBV5-1,TRBJ2-7,-
CASSGAKGEQFF,TGTGCCAGCAGCGGTGCCAAAGGTGAGCAGTTCTTC,many,TRBV5-6,TRBJ2-1,-
CSVPGMRETQYF,TGCAGCGTTCCGGGGATGAGAGAGACCCAGTACTTC,medium-sized,TRBV29-1,TRBJ2-5,-
CASSVASGRQHEQFF,TGTGCCAGCAGCGTAGCTAGCGGGAGGCAACATGAGCAGTTCTTC,many,TRBV9,TRBJ2-1,TRBD2
CASSFGGIMNTEAFF,TGCGCCAGCAGCTTCGGGGGGATCATGAACACTGAAGCTTTCTTT,-,TRBV5-1,TRBJ1-1,-
CASRRGTGLNTGELFF,TGTGCCAGTAGAAGGGGGACAGGGTTGAACACCGGGGAGCTGTTTTTT,-,TRBV19,TRBJ2-2,TRBD1
CASSSGGLAAYEQYF,TGCGCCAGCAGCTCTGGAGGACTAGCGGCCTACGAGCAGTACTTC,-,TRBV5-1,TRBJ2-7,TRBD2
CAISDPDRRDYGYTF,TGTGCCATCAGTGATCCGGACAGAAGAGACTATGGCTACACCTTC,many,TRBV10-3,TRBJ1-2,-
CASSPRGPTNTGELFF,TGTGCCAGCAGCCCCCGTGGCCCCACGAACACCGGGGAGCTGTTTTTT,few,TRBV7-6,TRBJ2-2,-
CAIVGTFAELFF,TGTGCCATCGTAGGCACCTTCGCGGAGCTGTTTTTT,many,TRBV10-3,TRBJ2-2,-
CASSFTSGGPNNEQFF,TGTGCCAGCAGTTTTACTAGCGGGGGGCCTAACAATGAGCAGTTCTTC,many,TRBV28,TRBJ2-1,TRBD2
CASSLSGKETQYF,TGTGCCAGCAGCTTATCAGGGAAGGAGACCCAGTACTTC,many,TRBV7-9,TRBJ2-5,-
CASSYGHTNEQFF,TGTGCCAGCAGTTACGGGCACACCAATGAGCAGTTCTTC,many,TRBV6-5,TRBJ2-1,-
CASSLALASLAPVEKLFF,TGTGCCAGCAGCTTGGCGCTAGCTTCACTGGCTCCAGTAGAAAAACTGTTTTTT,few,TRBV5-6,TRBJ1-4,-
CASSQDRAYQPQHF,TGCGCCAGCAGCCAAGATAGGGCGTATCAGCCCCAGCATTTT,many,TRBV4-3,TRBJ1-5,-
CASSLDGTEAFF,TGTGCCAGCAGTTTAGATGGCACTGAAGCTTTCTTT,-,TRBV12-3/TRBV12-4,TRBJ1-1,-
CASSPPTGQETQYF,TGTGCCAGCAGCCCCCCGACCGGACAAGAGACCCAGTACTTC,-,TRBV7-9,TRBJ2-5,-
CAISEASDSYNEQFF,TGTGCCATCAGTGAGGCTAGCGATTCCTACAATGAGCAGTTCTTC,many,TRBV10-3,TRBJ2-1,-
CASSQVNTEAFF,TGTGCCAGCAGCCAAGTGAACACTGAAGCTTTCTTT,many,TRBV11-2,TRBJ1-1,-
CASSDSEAGKTQYF,TGTGCCAGCAGTGACTCCGAGGCTGGAAAGACCCAGTACTTC,many,TRBV25-1,TRBJ2-5,-
CSARARSTDTQYF,TGCAGTGCTAGAGCCCGGAGCACAGATACGCAGTATTTT,few,TRBV20-1,TRBJ2-3,-
CASSLNAKNIQYF,TGTGCCAGCAGCCTAAACGCCAAAAACATTCAGTACTTC,many,TRBV7-6,TRBJ2-4,-
CASFRGTEAFF,TGTGCCAGCTTCAGGGGCACTGAAGCTTTCTTT,many,TRBV27,TRBJ1-1,-
CASSLSGQVIGQETQYF,TGTGCCAGCAGTTTGTCGGGGCAGGTTATCGGGCAAGAGACCCAGTACTTC,many,TRBV12-3/TRBV12-4,TRBJ2-5,-
CASSFWDPLGTDTQYF,TGTGCCAGCTCGTTCTGGGACCCACTAGGCACAGATACGCAGTATTTT,many,TRBV27,TRBJ2-3,-
CASSLGQKNTEAFF,TGTGCCAGCAGTTTAGGACAGAAGAACACTGAAGCTTTCTTT,many,TRBV12-3/TRBV12-4,TRBJ1-1,-
CASSGLPGLAGNNEQFF,TGTGCCAGCAGCGGCTTACCGGGACTAGCGGGAAACAATGAGCAGTTCTTC,many,TRBV9,TRBJ2-1,TRBD2
CASSLFADRAQGAEAFF,TGCGCCAGCAGCTTGTTCGCTGACAGGGCACAGGGGGCTGAAGCTTTCTTT,many,TRBV5-1,TRBJ1-1,TRBD1
CSASSLVNSPLHF,TGCAGTGCTAGCTCCTTGGTGAATTCACCCCTCCACTTT,many,TRBV20-1,TRBJ1-6,-
CASSLAGENTEAFF,TGCGCCAGCAGCTTGGCCGGGGAGAACACTGAAGCTTTCTTT,many,TRBV5-1,TRBJ1-1,-
CASSPTGTSGRDEQFF,TGTGCCAGCAGTCCGACCGGGACTAGCGGGAGAGATGAGCAGTTCTTC,many,TRBV28,TRBJ2-1,TRBD2
CATSRQGQGANTGELFF,TGTGCCACCAGCAGACAGGGACAGGGCGCGAACACCGGGGAGCTGTTTTTT,medium-sized,TRBV15,TRBJ2-2,TRBD1
CASSYTSGANVLTF,TGTGCCAGCAGTTATACCTCTGGGGCCAACGTCCTGACTTTC,many,TRBV6-6,TRBJ2-6,-
CASSYSAGVVEAFF,TGTGCCAGCAGTTACTCCGCAGGGGTGGTTGAAGCTTTCTTT,many,TRBV6-5,TRBJ1-1,-
CASSLVTRQGYGYTF,TGTGCCAGCAGCTTAGTTACGCGACAGGGGTATGGCTACACCTTC,many,TRBV11-2,TRBJ1-2,TRBD1
CASSSASSYEQYF,TGTGCCAGCAGTTCAGCCAGTTCCTACGAGCAGTACTTC,many,TRBV6-6,TRBJ2-7,-
CASTLQGPLSYEQYF,TGCGCCAGCACCCTACAGGGACCACTCTCCTACGAGCAGTACTTC,many,TRBV5-1,TRBJ2-7,-
CASSSTGGQLNTEAFF,TGTGCCAGCAGTTCCACGGGAGGACAGTTGAACACTGAAGCTTTCTTT,medium-sized,TRBV12-3/TRBV12-4,TRBJ1-1,-
CSARPVARDGDGYTF,TGCAGTGCTAGACCCGTCGCTAGGGACGGCGATGGCTACACCTTC,medium-sized,TRBV20-1,TRBJ1-2,-
CSAIPGDKNTEAFF,TGCAGTGCTATACCTGGGGATAAGAACACTGAAGCTTTCTTT,many,TRBV20-1,TRBJ1-1,-
CASSSYRGAVADTQYF,TGTGCCAGCAGTTCCTACAGGGGCGCAGTGGCAGATACGCAGTATTTT,medium-sized,TRBV28,TRBJ2-3,TRBD1
CASGSGANVLTF,TGTGCCAGCGGGAGTGGGGCCAACGTCCTGACTTTC,many,TRBV5-6,TRBJ2-6,-
CASKADRNTEAFF,TGTGCCAGCAAAGCGGACAGGAACACTGAAGCTTTCTTT,once,TRBV6-1,TRBJ1-1,-
CASSHLLAGGYNEQFF,TGCGCCAGCAGCCACCTCCTTGCGGGGGGCTACAATGAGCAGTTCTTC,many,TRBV5-1,TRBJ2-1,TRBD2
CASSQGHSYEQYF,TGTGCCAGCAGCCAGGGACATTCCTACGAGCAGTACTTC,many,TRBV7-9,TRBJ2-7,-
CASSVDWQETQYF,TGTGCCAGCAGCGTAGACTGGCAAGAGACCCAGTACTTC,once,TRBV9,TRBJ2-5,-
CSASPDLASPSTDTQYF,TGCAGTGCTAGCCCGGATTTAGCGTCGCCTAGCACAGATACGCAGTATTTT,many,TRBV20-1,TRBJ2-3,-
CASSQDSGTAYGYTF,TGCGCCAGCAGCCAAGATAGCGGAACAGCCTATGGCTACACCTTC,medium-sized,TRBV4-3,TRBJ1-2,-
CASSLWLRDEMNTEAFF,TGTGCCAGCAGTTTATGGTTGCGCGATGAAATGAACACTGAAGCTTTCTTT,many,TRBV28,TRBJ1-1,-
CAISDNTGELFF,TGTGCCATCAGTGATAACACCGGGGAGCTGTTTTTT,many,TRBV10-3,TRBJ2-2,-
CASSLKNEQYF,TGCGCCAGCAGCTTGAAGAACGAACAGTACTTC,many,TRBV5-1,TRBJ2-7,-
CASSVYRSSYNEQFF,TGTGCCAGCAGCGTGTACCGTAGCTCCTACAATGAGCAGTTCTTC,many,TRBV5-5,TRBJ2-1,-
CSARGTGENNEQFF,TGCAGTGCTAGAGGGACAGGGGAAAACAATGAGCAGTTCTTC,many,TRBV20-1,TRBJ2-1,TRBD1
CASSPPGHLANYGYTF,TGTGCCAGCAGCCCCCCCGGACACTTAGCTAACTATGGCTACACCTTC,medium-sized,TRBV9,TRBJ1-2,-